This passage covers 21 T cell receptor beta chains from one sample sequenced in a study of beta chain features in type 1 diabetes. Expressed TCRB transcripts were sequenced, since all the RNA that had been isolated was reverse transcribed. Clones were read by immunoSEQ multiplex PCR, and TCRdb kept only the in-frame ones, dropping some. Altogether hundreds of thousands of clones are present, under 13% being singletons, with the ten largest covering around 0.017%. General study findings and limits: All four CD4+ subsets of Type 1 diabetes patients contained TCRB CDR3s that were moderately but significantly shorter.

Their recognized antigens are unknown. The sequenced sample consisted of naive CD4+ T cells from blood. These receptors came from a young man with type 1 diabetes.

This clone was counted between two and nine times. The CDR3 coding sequence is TGTGCCAGTAGTAGAGCGAGATACGGGGAGCTGTTTTTT. Protein: CASSRARYGELFF. J is TRBJ2-2 and V is TRBV19; no clear D. The CDR3 contains 13 residues. Germline V CDR1 and CDR2: LNHDA, SQIVND (reference sequence). Between the trimmed V and J ends, which lost 4 bases and 7 bases, there was a span of 10 bases.

The V call is TRBV28, the J call TRBJ2-7; D perhaps matches TRBD2 (6 bases). Between the trimmed V and J ends, which lost 5 bases and 5 bases, there was a span of 13 bases. Germline lookup yields CDR1 MDHEN and CDR2 SYDVKM. The CDR3 is made up of 13 amino acids. The CDR3, as DNA: TGTGCCAGCAGTACGCAGGGACTCCACGAGCAGTACTTC. It codes for CASSTQGLHEQYF.

The rearrangement uses TRBV1 and TRBJ2-2; the DNA was not compared with TRBD2, the D call given in the table. TRBV1 has pseudogene status. The CDR3 consists of 9 residues. CDR3 residues: CTREGELFF. DNA for the CDR3: TGCACCAGGGAGGGGGAGCTGTTTTTT.

This clone was seen more than once but under ten times. V is TRBV4-3 and J is TRBJ2-1; 7 bases are a match to TRBD1. Germline V CDR1 and CDR2: LGHNA, YSLEER. J gave up 3 bases and V 6 bases, and 8 bases lay outside the gene matches. The CDR3 spans 15 residues. The chain's CDR3 is CASSQWGQRYNEQFF. Here the CDR3 DNA reads TGCGCCAGCAGTCAATGGGGACAGCGCTACAATGAGCAGTTCTTC.

The J gene is TRBJ2-7, the V gene TRBV6-1; D is perhaps TRBD2 (5 bases). CDR1 and CDR2 from the germline V gene are MNHNS and SASEGT. CDR3 length: 15 residues. V was trimmed by 0 bases and J by 5 bases, leaving 14 bases between them. This CDR3 reads CASSEAAGLRDEQYF. DNA for the CDR3: TGTGCCAGCAGTGAAGCTGCGGGCCTTAGGGACGAGCAGTACTTC.

This clone was counted only a few times. The CDR3 region is CASSFGRNTEAFF. The CDR3 DNA reads as TGTGCCAGCAGCTTCGGTCGGAACACTGAAGCTTTCTTT. The chain couples TRBV7-9 to TRBJ1-1; no definite D call. Germline CDR1 is SEHNR and CDR2 is FQNEAQ (reference sequence). Trimming shortened V by 3 bases and J by 1 base, and 6 bases separated the two germline ends. CDR3 length: 13 residues.

This clone was counted between two and nine times. Other nucleotide sequences from this sample produce the same CDR3. The chain is built from TRBV5-1 and TRBJ2-7; 7 positions agree with TRBD1. Looked up from germline, CDR1 is SGHRS and CDR2 is YFSETQ. V gave up 4 bases and J gave up 1 base; unmatched junction bases: 2. CDR3 length: 13 residues. The CDR3 nucleotides are TGCGCCAGCAGCCCACAGGGGTCCTACGAGCAGTACTTC. Protein sequence: CASSPQGSYEQYF.

This clone was observed a handful of times. The junction departs from the called germline gene at one end, perhaps through a read error. This chain's CDR3 is CAISESVAGSRDTQYF. In DNA, the CDR3 is TGTGCCATCAGTGAGTCGGTAGCGGGGAGCAGAGATACGCAGTATTTT. J is TRBJ2-3 and V is TRBV10-3, with TRBD2 identical over 8 bases. In germline, CDR1 is ENHRY, CDR2 SYGVKD. The CDR3 spans 16 residues.

This clone was counted between two and nine times. The rearrangement links TRBV7-2 to TRBJ1-1; the D is unclear. Trimming took 5 bases from V and 2 from J, leaving 15 bases between them. The CDR3 runs to 15 residues. CDR1 is SGHTA, CDR2 FQGNSA, per germline. The CDR3 sequence is CASSTRRGTNTEAFF. In DNA form, the CDR3 reads TGTGCCAGCAGCACAAGACGGGGAACTAACACTGAAGCTTTCTTT.

The DNA for the CDR3 is TGTGCCAGCAGCTTAGGGCGGGAGTACGAGCAGTACTTC. It codes for CASSLGREYEQYF. The V gene is TRBV7-2, the J gene TRBJ2-7, with TRBD2 identical over 7 bases. CDR3 size: 13 residues. Germline V gene lookup returns CDR1 SGHTA and CDR2 FQGNSA. The J segment lost 4 bases and the V segment lost 1 base, leaving 1 base of the junction unmatched.

The chain joins TRBV5-1 to TRBJ2-1, with D uncertain. V was clipped by 1 base and J by 4 bases, with 6 bases between them. Germline V CDR1 and CDR2: SGHRS, YFSETQ. The CDR3 is 13 amino acids. CDR3 bases: TGCGCCAGCAGCTTGCGCAGTTACAATGAGCAGTTCTTC. Amino acid sequence: CASSLRSYNEQFF.

This clone was detected a few times. The chain uses TRBV5-1 and TRBJ1-5, with D perhaps matching TRBD1 (6 bases). The CDR3 runs 15 residues. Germline loops: CDR1 SGHRS, CDR2 YFSETQ. V lost 4 bases to trimming and J lost 3 bases, with 14 bases between them. Written as DNA, the CDR3 is TGCGCCAGCAGCCCAGGACAGACTACCAATCAGCCCCAGCATTTT. It translates to CASSPGQTTNQPQHF.

In this sample, this clone turned up a few times. This chain links TRBV7-9 with TRBJ1-3, with D maybe TRBD1 (6 bases). This CDR3 has 16 residues. The V and J ends lost 5 bases and 0 bases respectively, with 14 bases between them. CDR1 is SEHNR and CDR2 is FQNEAQ in the germline V gene (reference sequence). CDR3 amino acids: CASSLGDTSSGNTIYF. CDR3 DNA sequence: TGTGCCAGCAGCCTAGGGGACACAAGCTCTGGAAACACCATATATTTT.

This clone has just a few counts. V and J are TRBV2 and TRBJ1-2; the D gene is possibly TRBD1 (5 bases). This CDR3 is built from 14 residues. Germline values: CDR1 SNHLY, CDR2 FYNNEI. The ends were cut back, 2 bases at V and 0 bases at J, with 7 bases in the middle. The CDR3: CASSETGANYGYTF. Here the CDR3 DNA reads TGTGCCAGCAGTGAAACAGGAGCTAACTATGGCTACACCTTC. Variable domain in full (rest from reference TRBV2 and TRBJ1-2): EPEVTQTPSHQVTQMGQEVILRCVPISNHLYFYWYRQILGQKVEFLVSFYNNEISEKSEIFDDQFSVERPDGSNFTLKIRSTKLEDSAMYFCASSETGANYGYTFGSGTRLTVV.

This clone was picked up a small number of times. The chain links TRBV6-6 to TRBJ1-2, with a possible D match to TRBD1 (5 bases). Trimming shortened V by 5 bases and J by 8 bases, and 15 bases separated the two germline ends. Germline V CDR1 and CDR2: MNHNY, SVGAGI (reference sequence). The CDR3 length is 13 residues. CDR3 residues: CASSPRGEQGYTF. The DNA of the CDR3 is TGTGCCAGCAGTCCTCGGGGGGAACAGGGCTACACCTTC.

The chain carries TRBV28 and TRBJ2-4; 9 nucleotides agree with TRBD1. The CDR3 has 17 amino acids. From germline, CDR1 is MDHEN and CDR2 SYDVKM. Unmatched junction bases numbered 14, after V lost 4 bases and J lost 7 bases. CDR3 in amino acids: CASSSPISGQGGNIQYF. In nucleotides, the CDR3 is TGTGCCAGCAGTTCCCCAATCTCGGGACAGGGAGGCAACATTCAGTACTTC. The full variable domain, completed using reference TRBV28 and TRBJ2-4, is DVKVTQSSRYLVKRTGEKVFLECVQDMDHENMFWYRQDPGLGLRLIYFSYDVKMKEKGDIPEGYSVSREKKERFSLILESASTNQTSMYLCASSSPISGQGGNIQYFGAGTRLSVL.

The chain recombines TRBV28 with TRBJ1-4; TRBD1 matches 7 bases. Germline V gives CDR1 MDHEN, CDR2 SYDVKM. The CDR3 runs to 11 residues. The V gene end was trimmed by 5 bases and the J gene end by 11 bases; junction bases not matched to a gene: 2. CDR3 residues: CASSVTGKLFF. The CDR3 DNA reads TGTGCCAGCAGTGTGACAGGGAAACTGTTTTTT.

This clone has only a few counts. This sequence joins TRBV28 and TRBJ1-1, with TRBD1 matching 8 bases. Trimming removed 4 bases from V and 2 bases from J; junction bases left unmatched: 3. The CDR3 is 14 residues long. Germline V gene lookup returns CDR1 MDHEN and CDR2 SYDVKM. In DNA, the CDR3 is TGTGCCAGCAGTTCTCCAGGGGGCAACACTGAAGCTTTCTTT. Its translation: CASSSPGGNTEAFF.

The chain recombines TRBV5-4 with TRBJ2-1; 13 nucleotides line up with TRBD2. The ends lost 2 bases at V and 7 bases at J; junction bases unmatched: 6. CDR3 length: 16 amino acids. Looked up from germline, CDR1 is SGHNT and CDR2 is YYREEE (reference sequence). The CDR3 region has the DNA TGTGCCAGCAGCTTAAGGACTAGCGGGGGTGTTAATGAGCAGTTCTTC. The encoded protein is CASSLRTSGGVNEQFF.

In nucleotides, the CDR3 is TGTGCCAGCATGGGGGCACAGCTCATGAACACTGAAGCTTTCTTT. Translation: CASMGAQLMNTEAFF. V is TRBV6-6 and J is TRBJ1-1; the D gene is possibly TRBD1 (6 bases). Trimming shortened V by 7 bases and J by 0 bases, and 15 bases separated the two germline ends. Germline CDR1 is MNHNY and CDR2 is SVGAGI (reference sequence). The CDR3 loop spans 15 amino acids.

This clone was observed a handful of times. The genes are TRBV5-1 and TRBJ2-5, with 8 bases matching TRBD1. In germline, CDR1 is SGHRS, CDR2 YFSETQ. The CDR3 spans 16 residues. V trimming: 1 base; J trimming: 3 bases; junction bases outside the gene matches: 8. CDR3 amino acids: CASSLTPGTGEETQYF. Here the CDR3 DNA reads TGCGCCAGCAGCTTGACCCCAGGGACAGGAGAAGAGACCCAGTACTTC.